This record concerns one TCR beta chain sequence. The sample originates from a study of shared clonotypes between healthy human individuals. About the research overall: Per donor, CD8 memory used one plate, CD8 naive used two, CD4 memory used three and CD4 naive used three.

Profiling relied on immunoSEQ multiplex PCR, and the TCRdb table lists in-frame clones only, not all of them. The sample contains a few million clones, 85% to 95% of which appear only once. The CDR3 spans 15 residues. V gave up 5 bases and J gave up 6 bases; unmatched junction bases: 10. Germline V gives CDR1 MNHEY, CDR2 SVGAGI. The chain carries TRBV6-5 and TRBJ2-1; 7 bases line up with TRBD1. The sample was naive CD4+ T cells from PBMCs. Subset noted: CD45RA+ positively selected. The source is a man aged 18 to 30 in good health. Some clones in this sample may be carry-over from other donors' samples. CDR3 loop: CASSTVGGASNEQFF. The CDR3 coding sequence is TGTGCCAGCAGTACAGTAGGGGGCGCGTCCAATGAGCAGTTCTTC.